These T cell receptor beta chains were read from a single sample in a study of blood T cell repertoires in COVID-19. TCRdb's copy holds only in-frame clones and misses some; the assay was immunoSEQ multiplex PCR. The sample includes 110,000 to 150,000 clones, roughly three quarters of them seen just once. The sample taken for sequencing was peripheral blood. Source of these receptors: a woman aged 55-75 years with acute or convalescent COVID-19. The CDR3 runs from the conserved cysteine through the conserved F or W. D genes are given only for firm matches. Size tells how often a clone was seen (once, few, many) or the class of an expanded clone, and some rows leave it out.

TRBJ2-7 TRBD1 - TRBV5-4 TGTGCCAGCAGCTCACAGGGGGCGTACGACGAGCAGTACTTC CASSSQGAYDEQYF
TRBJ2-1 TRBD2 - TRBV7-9 TGTGCCAGCAGTTCCGGGACTAGGGCTAATGAGCAGTTCTTC CASSSGTRANEQFF
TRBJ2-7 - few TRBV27 TGTGCCAGCAGTTTATCGTCCGCTTACCGGGACTACGAGCAGTACTTC CASSLSSAYRDYEQYF
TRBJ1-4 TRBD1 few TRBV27 TGTGCCAGCACCGGACAGGGGAATGAAAAACTGTTTTTT CASTGQGNEKLFF
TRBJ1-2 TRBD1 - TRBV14 TGTGCCACCTCCCCCCGGGACAGGGGATATAACTATGGCTACACCTTC CATSPRDRGYNYGYTF
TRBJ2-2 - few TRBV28 TGTGCCAGCATACAGGGGAACACCGGGGAGCTGTTTTTT CASIQGNTGELFF
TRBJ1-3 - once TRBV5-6 TGTGCCAGCAGCTTGTGGGGCAGGTTCTCTGGAAACACCATATATTTT CASSLWGRFSGNTIYF
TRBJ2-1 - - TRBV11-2 TGTGCCAGCAGCCCAGAGGGCGGCTCCTACAATGAGCAGTTCTTC CASSPEGGSYNEQFF
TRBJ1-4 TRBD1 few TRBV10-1 TGCGCCAGCAGTACCGGGACAGTTAATGAAAAACTGTTTTTT CASSTGTVNEKLFF
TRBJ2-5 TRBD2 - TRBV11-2 TGTGCCAGCAGCTCCCGGGGGGTAGAGACCCAGTACTTC CASSSRGVETQYF
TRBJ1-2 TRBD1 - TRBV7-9 TGTGCCAGCAGCTTAGCGGGGGACAGGGGCTATGGCTACACCTTC CASSLAGDRGYGYTF
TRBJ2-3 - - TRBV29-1 TGCAGCGTTGAAACGGCGGGTACGCAGTATTTT CSVETAGTQYF
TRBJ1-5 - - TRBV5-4 TGTGCCAGCAGCCGAAAAAAGGTTGACAGGCTTAATCAGCCCCAGCATTTT CASSRKKVDRLNQPQHF
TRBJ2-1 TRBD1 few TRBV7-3 TGTGCCAGCAGCCCTACTCAGGGGGCCGAGCAGTTCTTC CASSPTQGAEQFF
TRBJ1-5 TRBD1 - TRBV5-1 TGCGCCAGCAGCCTGGGACAGGGAGGTCAGCCCCAGCATTTT CASSLGQGGQPQHF
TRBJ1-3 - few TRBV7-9 TGTGCCAGCAGCCCCTCGAAATTCGACTCCTTCTCTGGAAACACCATATATTTT CASSPSKFDSFSGNTIYF
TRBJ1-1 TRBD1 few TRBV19 TGTGCCAGTAGTGCGGGACAGGGGTACACTGAAGCTTTCTTT CASSAGQGYTEAFF
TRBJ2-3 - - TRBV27 TGTGCCAGCAGTCCTTGGGGGACTCCTCTTTATACGCAGTATTTT CASSPWGTPLYTQYF
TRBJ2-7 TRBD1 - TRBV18 TGTGCCAGCTCGGGACAGGGTACTAGCGATCCCTACGAGCAGTACTTC CASSGQGTSDPYEQYF
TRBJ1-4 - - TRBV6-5 TGTGCCAGCAGCATGGGGGCAATACTGTTTTTT CASSMGAILFF
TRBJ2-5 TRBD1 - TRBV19 TGTGCCAGTAAGCCGGGACAGGGTAAAGAGACCCAGTACTTC CASKPGQGKETQYF
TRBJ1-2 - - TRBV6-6 TGTGCCAGCAGGCGCATCGACAGGACTAACTATGGCTACACCTTC CASRRIDRTNYGYTF
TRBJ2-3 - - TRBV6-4 TGTGCCAGCAGTTTCCGGGGGGCGCAAGATACGCAGTATTTT CASSFRGAQDTQYF
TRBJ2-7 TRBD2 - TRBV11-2 TGTGCCAGCAGCTTATCCGGGACTAGCGTCTACGAGCAGTACTTC CASSLSGTSVYEQYF
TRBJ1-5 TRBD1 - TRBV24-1 TGTGCCACCAGTGATCCAGGGGGCCAGCAGCCCCAGCATTTT CATSDPGGQQPQHF
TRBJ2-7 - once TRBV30 TGTGCCTGGACAGGAGGGTACGAGCAGTACTTC CAWTGGYEQYF
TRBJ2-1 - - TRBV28 TGTGCCACCATCGGGTTGGATGAGCAGTTCTTC CATIGLDEQFF
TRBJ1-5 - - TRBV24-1 TGTGCCACCAGTGATTTGTCGGGAGATCAGCCCCAGCATTTT CATSDLSGDQPQHF
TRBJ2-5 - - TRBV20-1 TGCAGTGCTAGTAGGGGGAGTGAAATGGAGACCCAGTACTTC CSASRGSEMETQYF
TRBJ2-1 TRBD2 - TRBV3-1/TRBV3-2 TGTGCCAGCAGCTGGAGCGGGGGGGGTTACAATGAGCAGTTCTTC CASSWSGGGYNEQFF
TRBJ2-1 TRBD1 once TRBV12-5 TGTGCTAGTGGTTTAGGACAGGGGCTTATGTTCTTC CASGLGQGLMFF
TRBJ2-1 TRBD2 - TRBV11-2 TGTGCCAGCAGCATGAGGGGACTAGCGGGAGGCCCAATATACAATGAGCAGTTCTTC CASSMRGLAGGPIYNEQFF
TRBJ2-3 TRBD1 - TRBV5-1 TGCGCCAGCAGCTTCGGGGACAGGAGCACAGATACGCAGTATTTT CASSFGDRSTDTQYF
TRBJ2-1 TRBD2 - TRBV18 TGTGCCAGCTCACCGACCAGGGGACTAGCGGCTTACAATGAGCAGTTCTTC CASSPTRGLAAYNEQFF
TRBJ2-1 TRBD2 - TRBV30 TGTGCCTGGAGTGGGCTAGCGGGAGATGAGCAGTTCTTC CAWSGLAGDEQFF
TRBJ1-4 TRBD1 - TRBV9 TGTGCCAGCAGCGACGGGACAGGGTATAATGAAAAACTGTTTTTT CASSDGTGYNEKLFF
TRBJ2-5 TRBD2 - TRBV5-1 TGCGCCAGCAGCTGGGGACTAGAAGAGACCCAGTACTTC CASSWGLEETQYF
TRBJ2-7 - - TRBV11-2 TGTGCCAGCAGCTTTTGGGCCGGCGATCCTTACGAGCAGTACTTC CASSFWAGDPYEQYF
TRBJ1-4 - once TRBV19 TGTGCCAGCAGGGGCTGGAGACATGAAAAACTGTTTTTT CASRGWRHEKLFF
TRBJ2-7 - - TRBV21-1 TGTGCCAGCAGCAAAAGGCGGAGGAGAAAAAGCCAGGGACTAGCCGAGAGCTCCTACGAGCAGTACTTC CASSKRRRRKSQGLAESSYEQYF
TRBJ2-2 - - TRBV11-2 TGTGCCAGCAGCTTAGTTCTCAAAACTACCGGGGAGCTGTTTTTT CASSLVLKTTGELFF
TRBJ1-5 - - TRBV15 TGTGCCACCAGCAGATTCCTCGGTCAGCCCCAGCATTTT CATSRFLGQPQHF
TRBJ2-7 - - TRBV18 TGTGCCAGCTCACGGGTAGCGGTGTCTTCCTACGAGCAGTACTTC CASSRVAVSSYEQYF
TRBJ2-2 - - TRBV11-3 TGTGCCAGCAGCCCACTATCAAGCACCGGGGAGCTGTTTTTT CASSPLSSTGELFF